The 24 T cell receptor beta chains reported below all come from one sample, sequenced in a study of T cell responses to AZD1222 COVID-19 vaccine. Sequencing used immunoSEQ multiplex PCR; TCRdb keeps in-frame clones, though not all of them. The data contain about 120,000 clones, about 94% of them singletons. This specimen was peripheral blood, taken 28 days after the second AZD1222 dose. The receptors stem from an adult who received the AZD1222 COVID-19 vaccine.

V gene TRBV12-3 or TRBV12-4 combines with J gene TRBJ2-7, with 9 bases that match TRBD1. This CDR3 region has 13 residues. J gave up 7 bases and V 4 bases, and 5 bases lay outside the gene matches. CDR3 in amino acids: CASSYGTGKEQYF. The CDR3 coding sequence is TGTGCCAGCAGTTACGGGACAGGGAAAGAGCAGTACTTC.

This chain links TRBV5-1 with TRBJ2-7; perhaps D is TRBD1 or TRBD2 (5 bases each). The CDR3 loop spans 14 amino acids. The V gene's germline CDR1 is SGHRS and CDR2 YFSETQ. V dropped 3 bases and J dropped 3 bases, with 13 bases sitting between them. The CDR3 DNA sequence: TGCGCCAGCAGCTACCTCGGGGCTCACTACGAGCAGTACTTC. It encodes CASSYLGAHYEQYF.

V usage is TRBV7-9 and J usage is TRBJ1-4; no definite D call. V shed 2 bases and J shed 4 bases, with 8 bases lying between them. Germline loops: CDR1 SEHNR, CDR2 FQNEAQ (reference sequence). The CDR3 totals 14 residues. The chain's CDR3 is CASSLHHGNEKLFF. The CDR3 DNA follows: TGTGCCAGCAGCTTACACCACGGTAATGAAAAACTGTTTTTT.

This rearrangement joins TRBV7-9 to TRBJ1-1; the match to TRBD1 covers 9 bases. The CDR3 loop spans 14 amino acids. CDR1 is SEHNR, CDR2 FQNEAQ, per germline (reference sequence). The junction had 7 bases not matched to a gene; V was cut back by 3 bases and J by 8 bases. CDR3 residues: CASSLTGTGTEAFF. CDR3 DNA sequence: TGTGCCAGCAGCTTGACCGGGACAGGGACCGAAGCTTTCTTT.

The CDR3 region is CASSLFTGRNTEAFF. Here the CDR3 DNA reads TGTGCCAGCAGCTTGTTCACGGGACGGAACACTGAAGCTTTCTTT. The chain couples TRBV7-9 to TRBJ1-1; a weak D match, TRBD1 (5 bases). The CDR3 contains 15 residues. Germline CDR1 SEHNR, CDR2 FQNEAQ (reference sequence). V was clipped by 3 bases and J by 1 base, with 12 bases between them.

The chain has TRBV18 and TRBJ2-7, with D perhaps TRBD1 (6 bases). Germline CDR1 and CDR2: KGHSH and LQKENI. This CDR3 is built from 12 residues. Trimming shortened V by 10 bases and J by 4 bases, and 14 bases separated the two germline ends. CDR3: CATARDTYEQYF. The CDR3 DNA is TGTGCCACCGCACGGGACACATACGAGCAGTACTTC.

The gene calls are TRBV6-5 and TRBJ1-1, with 9 bases aligning to TRBD1. This CDR3 spans 14 amino acids. CDR1 and CDR2 (germline): MNHEY, SVGAGI. The junction had 5 bases not matched to a gene; V was cut back by 3 bases and J by 6 bases. The CDR3 DNA reads TGTGCCAGCAGTTATGGACAGGGGTTCGCTGAAGCTTTCTTT. Translating gives CASSYGQGFAEAFF.

The gene calls are TRBV5-1 and TRBJ1-6, with TRBD1 matching 8 bases. CDR1 and CDR2 from the germline V gene are SGHRS and YFSETQ. V was pared by 2 bases and J by 10 bases, with 11 bases of the junction left unmatched. The CDR3 has 16 amino acids. The CDR3 nucleotides are TGCGCCAGCAGCTTCGTGCTGGGGGGGACAGGCTCACCCCTCCACTTT. This gives the protein CASSFVLGGTGSPLHF.

V usage is TRBV3-1 (or the pseudogene TRBV3-2) and J usage is TRBJ1-6; a possible D gene is TRBD1 (5 bases). The CDR3 contains 15 residues. Germline assignment: CDR1 LGHDT and CDR2 YNNKEL (reference sequence). V lost 1 base and J lost 9, with 13 bases in between. This CDR3 reads CASSQVISGGSPLHF. CDR3 DNA: TGTGCCAGCAGCCAAGTCATCTCCGGGGGTTCACCCCTCCACTTT.

The chain uses TRBV6-2 or TRBV6-3 and TRBJ1-6; 7 bases are a match to TRBD1. The trim removed 5 bases at V and 6 bases at J, leaving 10 bases unmatched. In germline, CDR1 is MNHEY, CDR2 SVGEGT. The CDR3 runs 16 residues. CDR3 region: CASSPDRSATNSPLHF. The CDR3 DNA reads as TGTGCCAGCAGTCCGGACAGGTCAGCAACTAATTCACCCCTCCACTTT.

This sequence joins TRBV5-1 and TRBJ2-7; unclear D gene. V was clipped by 0 bases and J by 0 bases, with 10 bases between them. The V gene's germline CDR1 is SGHRS and CDR2 YFSETQ. CDR3 size: 15 residues. CDR3: CASSLGSPSSYEQYF. CDR3 sequence (DNA): TGCGCCAGCAGCTTGGGCAGTCCTAGCTCCTACGAGCAGTACTTC.

This chain connects TRBV5-4 to TRBJ2-5; no firm D call. CDR3 length equals 13 residues. Trimming took 4 bases from V and 3 from J, leaving 10 bases between them. In germline, CDR1 is SGHNT, CDR2 YYREEE (reference sequence). Written as DNA, the CDR3 is TGTGCCAGCAGCCCTCGTGAGGAAGAGACCCAGTACTTC. This translates into CASSPREEETQYF.

The J gene is TRBJ2-7, the V gene TRBV5-4; 8 bases map to TRBD1. The CDR3 consists of 14 residues. Germline CDR1 and CDR2: SGHNT and YYREEE (reference sequence). The J segment lost 0 bases and the V segment lost 4 bases, leaving 3 bases of the junction unmatched. The CDR3: CASSPDRDSYEQYF. CDR3 nucleotides: TGTGCCAGCAGCCCGGACAGGGACTCCTACGAGCAGTACTTC.

V gene TRBV6-5 combines with J gene TRBJ1-1; tentative D call: TRBD1 (6 bases). The germline V gene has CDR1 MNHEY and CDR2 SVGAGI. The germline V and J ends were trimmed by 7 bases and 10 bases, with 16 bases remaining between them. The CDR3 sequence is 12 residues long. CDR3 protein: CASTAPGHPAFF. CDR3 nucleotide sequence: TGTGCCAGCACAGCTCCGGGACATCCAGCTTTCTTT.

The chain employs TRBV29-1 and TRBJ2-1; D not resolved. Germline V gives CDR1 SQVTM, CDR2 ANQGSEA. Deletions cut 2 bases from V and 0 bases from J, with 5 bases between. CDR3 size: 13 residues. The CDR3 region has the DNA TGCAGCGTTGAACGGAGCTCCTACAATGAGCAGTTCTTC. Its translation is CSVERSSYNEQFF.

The V gene is TRBV28, the J gene TRBJ1-2; D is uncertain. V was clipped by 8 bases and J by 1 base, with 11 bases between them. The CDR3 length is 13 residues. CDR1 and CDR2 (germline): MDHEN, SYDVKM. The CDR3 nucleotides are TGTGCCAGCTCTCAGTTAGTTAACTATGGCTACACCTTC. It yields the protein CASSQLVNYGYTF.

V gene TRBV3-1 (or the pseudogene TRBV3-2) combines with J gene TRBJ2-2; 10 positions agree with TRBD2. Germline V gene data show CDR1 as LGHDT and CDR2 as YNNKEL (reference sequence). V lost 3 bases to trimming and J lost 2 bases; unmatched junction nucleotides: 6. The CDR3 contains 17 residues. CDR3 sequence: CASSHLGLAVNTGELFF. The DNA of the CDR3 is TGTGCCAGCAGCCACCTTGGACTAGCGGTTAACACCGGGGAGCTGTTTTTT.

The V call is TRBV7-9, the J call TRBJ1-2; TRBD1 is a possible D gene (5 bases). Per the germline V gene, CDR1 is SEHNR and CDR2 is FQNEAQ (reference sequence). Trimming cost V 4 bases and J 7 bases, with 19 bases left between them. The CDR3 is 15 residues long. In DNA form, the CDR3 reads TGTGCCAGCAGCTCCGGGACGGGCTTACGGTTTGGCTACACCTTC. Amino acid sequence: CASSSGTGLRFGYTF.

The rearrangement links TRBV6-5 to TRBJ2-7; 12 bases map to TRBD2. V gave up 6 bases and J gave up 2 bases; unmatched junction bases: 2. Germline V gives CDR1 MNHEY, CDR2 SVGAGI. The CDR3 has 14 residues. CDR3 DNA sequence: TGTGCCAGCAGAGGGACTAGCGGGCCCTACGAGCAGTACTTC. Protein product: CASRGTSGPYEQYF.

This clone was detected only once. V gene TRBV20-1 combines with J gene TRBJ1-2, with D possibly TRBD1 on 6 matching bases. The V end lost 5 bases, the J end lost 4 bases, and 8 bases lay between the germline ends. CDR1 DFQATT and CDR2 SNEGSKA come from the germline V gene (reference sequence). The CDR3 extends over 11 amino acids. Here the CDR3 reads CSAGGGYGYTF. The CDR3 DNA sequence: TGCAGTGCTGGAGGGGGCTATGGCTACACCTTC.

J is TRBJ1-1 and V is TRBV9; D ambiguous. With 4 bases removed from V and 2 bases from J, the gap between germline ends came to 6 bases. CDR1 and CDR2 (germline): SGDLS, YYNGEE. CDR3 length equals 12 residues. In DNA form, the CDR3 reads TGTGCCAGCAGCCGACTTAACACTGAAGCTTTCTTT. It encodes CASSRLNTEAFF.

This clone was recorded once. This sequence joins TRBV12-5 and TRBJ2-2; possible D gene TRBD1, 5 bases. CDR3 size: 16 residues. CDR1 is LGHNT and CDR2 is FRNRAP in the germline V gene. V was trimmed by 0 bases and J by 1 base, leaving 9 bases between them. CDR3 in DNA: TGTGCTAGTGGTTTGGTTACAGGAGTGAACACCGGGGAGCTGTTTTTT. This encodes CASGLVTGVNTGELFF. The variable domain in full, with the rest retrieved from reference TRBV12-5 and TRBJ2-2, is DARVTQTPRHKVTEMGQEVTMRCQPILGHNTVFWYRQTMMQGLELLAYFRNRAPLDDSGMPKDRFSAEMPDATLATLKIQPSEPRDSAVYFCASGLVTGVNTGELFFGEGSRLTVL.

The J gene is TRBJ2-3, the V gene TRBV30; 9 nucleotides align to TRBD2. Germline CDR1 reads GTSNPN; CDR2 reads SVGIG (reference sequence). The CDR3 runs 16 residues. V lost 2 bases and J lost 2; bases outside the gene matches: 8. The CDR3 nucleotides read TGTGCCTGGAGTACGGGGGCTAGCGGGAACACAGATACGCAGTATTTT. Its protein product is CAWSTGASGNTDTQYF. The full variable domain, rest sourced from reference TRBV30 and TRBJ2-3, is SQTIHQWPATLVQPVGSPLSLECTVEGTSNPNLYWYRQAAGRGLQLLFYSVGIGQISSEVPQNLSASRPQDRQFILSSKKLLLSDSGFYLCAWSTGASGNTDTQYFGPGTRLTVL.

V gene TRBV19 combines with J gene TRBJ2-1; 16 bases are a match to TRBD2. Trimming at V came to 7 bases and at J to 8 bases, leaving 5 bases not matched to a gene. The CDR3 runs to 15 residues. Germline CDR1 LNHDA, CDR2 SQIVND (reference sequence). CDR3 nucleotide sequence: TGTGCCAGTAAACCGGGACTAGCGGGAGGGGATGAGCAGTTCTTC. Amino acids: CASKPGLAGGDEQFF. The complete variable domain, with remaining parts taken from reference TRBV19 and TRBJ2-1, reads DGGITQSPKYLFRKEGQNVTLSCEQNLNHDAMYWYRQDPGQGLRLIYYSQIVNDFQKGDIAEGYSVSREKKESFPLTVTSAQKNPTAFYLCASKPGLAGGDEQFFGPGTRLTVL.